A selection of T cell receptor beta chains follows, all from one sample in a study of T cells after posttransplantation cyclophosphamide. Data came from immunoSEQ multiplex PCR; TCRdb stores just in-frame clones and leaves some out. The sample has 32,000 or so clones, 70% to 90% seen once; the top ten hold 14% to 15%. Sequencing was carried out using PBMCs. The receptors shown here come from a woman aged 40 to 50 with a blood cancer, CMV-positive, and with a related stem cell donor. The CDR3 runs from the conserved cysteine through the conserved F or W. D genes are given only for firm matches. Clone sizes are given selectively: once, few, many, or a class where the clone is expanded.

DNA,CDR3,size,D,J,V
TGTGCCAGCAGTGAAGATTATGGGACAGGTGAAAAACTGTTTTTT,CASSEDYGTGEKLFF,NA,TRBD1,TRBJ1-4,TRBV6-1
TGTGCCAGCAGCTCGGCAGGGGTAAACACTGAAGCTTTCTTT,CASSSAGVNTEAFF,NA,NA,TRBJ1-1,TRBV11-2
TGTGCCAGCACCCGGGACAGGGGGTACTATGGCTACACCTTC,CASTRDRGYYGYTF,NA,TRBD1,TRBJ1-2,TRBV6-5
TGCGCCAGCAGTGAGTCGGGAGGGACACGAATGAACACTGAAGCTTTCTTT,CASSESGGTRMNTEAFF,NA,NA,TRBJ1-1,TRBV10-2
TGTGCCAGCAGCCCTACAGCATCCTATAATTCCCCCCTCCACTTT,CASSPTASYNSPLHF,NA,NA,TRBJ1-6,TRBV7-9
TGTGCCAGTAGTGGAGCAGGGGCTCGGGAAAAACTGTTTTTT,CASSGAGAREKLFF,few,NA,TRBJ1-4,TRBV19
TGTGCCAGCAGCTCCGAACAGGGAAGAAACACCGGGGAGCTGTTTTTT,CASSSEQGRNTGELFF,NA,NA,TRBJ2-2,TRBV11-3
TGTGCCAGCAGCCGGACAGGGGGAGGCTTCAATGAAAAACTGTTTTTT,CASSRTGGGFNEKLFF,NA,TRBD1,TRBJ1-4,TRBV11-2
TGTGCCAGTAGTAGGGGGACTAGCGGGGGGATCTACAATGAGCAGTTCTTC,CASSRGTSGGIYNEQFF,NA,TRBD2,TRBJ2-1,TRBV19
TGTGCCAGTAGTACCCGGGGGGGAATCGATGAAGCTTTCTTT,CASSTRGGIDEAFF,NA,NA,TRBJ1-1,TRBV19
TGTGCCAGCAGTCCCCCCTTAACCTACGAGCAGTACTTC,CASSPPLTYEQYF,NA,NA,TRBJ2-7,TRBV28
TGTGCCAGCAGTTACGCAACAGGGGGGGGTTCACCCCTCCACTTT,CASSYATGGGSPLHF,NA,TRBD1,TRBJ1-6,TRBV6-6
TGTGCTAGCAGCTTCGTAGCGGGGGGGATAGAGACCCAGTACTTC,CASSFVAGGIETQYF,NA,TRBD2,TRBJ2-5,TRBV7-7
TGTGCCAGCCTTCAAGGGGCAGGGGCTGACGATACGCAGTATTTT,CASLQGAGADDTQYF,NA,NA,TRBJ2-3,TRBV6-5
TGCGCCAGCAGTCAATCCTCGGACGGAATTGAAGTATATGAGGGTAATTCACCCCTCCACTTT,CASSQSSDGIEVYEGNSPLHF,once,NA,TRBJ1-6,TRBV23-1
TGTGCCAGCAGCCAAACGACAGGGACGGGGAACACCATATATTTT,CASSQTTGTGNTIYF,NA,TRBD1,TRBJ1-3,TRBV14
TGTGCCAGCAGCTTAAGGGACAGCTCTAATGAAAAACTGTTTTTT,CASSLRDSSNEKLFF,NA,TRBD1,TRBJ1-4,TRBV7-8
TGTGCCACCCCCCCTCACGCGGCAGGGGGGACCGGGGAGCTGTTTTTT,CATPPHAAGGTGELFF,NA,NA,TRBJ2-2,TRBV2
TGTGCCAGTAGCCTACAGGGTGACTTCAATCAGCCCCAGCATTTT,CASSLQGDFNQPQHF,NA,NA,TRBJ1-5,TRBV19
TGCGCCAGCAGCTTGGAGGCAGGGGGCATCTACGAGCAGTACTTC,CASSLEAGGIYEQYF,NA,TRBD1,TRBJ2-7,TRBV5-1
TGTGCCAGCAGCCCGCCTCCCAGGGTAGGGACTGAAGCTTTCTTT,CASSPPPRVGTEAFF,NA,NA,TRBJ1-1,TRBV7-9
TGTGCCAGTAGTATAGCGGGGGGGCCTGGGGATACGCAGTATTTT,CASSIAGGPGDTQYF,once,TRBD2,TRBJ2-3,TRBV19
TGTGCCAGCAGTTTCTGGACAGGGGGCGGGACTGAAGCTTTCTTT,CASSFWTGGGTEAFF,NA,TRBD1,TRBJ1-1,TRBV6-1
TGCGCCAGCAGCCAAGAAATTCGGTACACTGAAGCTTTCTTT,CASSQEIRYTEAFF,NA,NA,TRBJ1-1,TRBV4-1
TGCGCCAGCAGCCAAGAGGGCCTCCCCAGCTCCTATAATTCACCCCTCCACTTT,CASSQEGLPSSYNSPLHF,once,NA,TRBJ1-6,TRBV4-3
TGCGCCATCGGCCGGGGAAGGCGTCTCTTTGGCTACACCTTC,CAIGRGRRLFGYTF,NA,NA,TRBJ1-2,TRBV5-1
TGTGCCAGCAGCGTAGCATACCAGGGGACTGAAGCTTTCTTT,CASSVAYQGTEAFF,NA,NA,TRBJ1-1,TRBV9
TGCGCCAGCAGCCCCGAGGCGGGGATAACTGAAGCTTTCTTT,CASSPEAGITEAFF,NA,NA,TRBJ1-1,TRBV4-3
TGTGCCAGCAGTTTCACAGGGGGCCGGGAAAAACTGTTTTTT,CASSFTGGREKLFF,few,TRBD1,TRBJ1-4,TRBV28
TGTGCCAGCAGCCGAACCCCAGGGGGCGGCAATGAGCAGTTCTTC,CASSRTPGGGNEQFF,NA,TRBD1,TRBJ2-1,TRBV2
TGCGCCAGCAGCGGAACCAGGTTGGACAGATGGGATAATTCCCCCCTCCACTTT,CASSGTRLDRWDNSPLHF,NA,NA,TRBJ1-6,TRBV5-1
TGTGCCAGCAGCAAACCGGGGACAGGGAGAGTCTACGAGCAGTACTTC,CASSKPGTGRVYEQYF,NA,NA,TRBJ2-7,TRBV21-1
TGTGCCAGTAGTACTTACGGGACAGCCCAAGAGACCCAGTACTTC,CASSTYGTAQETQYF,NA,TRBD1,TRBJ2-5,TRBV19
TGTGCCAGCAGTTACTCCGGGACAGGGGGCACAGATACGCAGTATTTT,CASSYSGTGGTDTQYF,NA,TRBD1,TRBJ2-3,TRBV6-5
TGTGCCAGCTCCCCCGACTTCTACGAGCAGTACTTC,CASSPDFYEQYF,NA,NA,TRBJ2-7,TRBV18
TGCAGTGCTTACCTAGGGGACGAGCAGTACTTC,CSAYLGDEQYF,NA,NA,TRBJ2-7,TRBV20-1
TGTGCCAGCAGCCCGATAGACACTAGATCTGAAGCTTTCTTT,CASSPIDTRSEAFF,NA,NA,TRBJ1-1,TRBV7-6
TGTGCCAGCAGCCTTGGACAGAACACCGGGGAGCTGTTTTTT,CASSLGQNTGELFF,NA,NA,TRBJ2-2,TRBV7-9
TGTGCCAGCAGCCCTAGTCTATGGAGCTACGAGCAGTACTTC,CASSPSLWSYEQYF,NA,NA,TRBJ2-7,TRBV27
TGTGCCAGCAGCTACAGGGTGGGGAACACTGAAGCTTTCTTT,CASSYRVGNTEAFF,NA,NA,TRBJ1-1,TRBV2
TGTGCCAGTAGCGGACAGTACGCCTACGAGCAGTACTTC,CASSGQYAYEQYF,NA,NA,TRBJ2-7,TRBV19
TGCGCCAGCAGTGGGGGACAGGGAATTCCCTACGAGCAGTACTTC,CASSGGQGIPYEQYF,few,TRBD1,TRBJ2-7,TRBV10-1
TGTGCCAGCAGTCCAAGACAGGGGATGCGCAATCAGCCCCAGCATTTT,CASSPRQGMRNQPQHF,NA,TRBD1,TRBJ1-5,TRBV28
TGTGCCAGCCGAGAACAGGGCCGGAGGGAAAAACTGTTTTTT,CASREQGRREKLFF,NA,NA,TRBJ1-4,TRBV25-1
TGTGCCAGCAGCGTCAGCGGGGGGGCTGGCGATACGCAGTATTTT,CASSVSGGAGDTQYF,NA,TRBD2,TRBJ2-3,TRBV9
TGTGCCAGCAGTGACGCTACCGGGACAGGGGGGAAATACTATGGCTACACCTTC,CASSDATGTGGKYYGYTF,NA,TRBD1,TRBJ1-2,TRBV6-4
TGTGCCACCAGCAGAGATATGGGTCAGAGACAGGGAAATTCACCCCTCCACTTT,CATSRDMGQRQGNSPLHF,NA,TRBD1,TRBJ1-6,TRBV15
TGTGCCAGCAGCCCCGGGGGGCCACTATACAATGAGCAGTTCTTC,CASSPGGPLYNEQFF,NA,NA,TRBJ2-1,TRBV27
TGTGCTAGCAGCCTCCGGACAGGGACTGAAGCTTTCTTT,CASSLRTGTEAFF,NA,TRBD1,TRBJ1-1,TRBV7-7
TGTGCCAGTAGGATACTCGGGACAGTGAACACTGAAGCTTTCTTT,CASRILGTVNTEAFF,NA,TRBD1,TRBJ1-1,TRBV19
TGTGCCAGCAGCCCCTCCACAGGGGGACATGGCTACACCTTC,CASSPSTGGHGYTF,NA,TRBD1,TRBJ1-2,TRBV7-2
TGTGCCAGCAGCTTGGCCGGACAGGGGAACTACGAGCAGTACTTC,CASSLAGQGNYEQYF,NA,TRBD1,TRBJ2-7,TRBV5-4
TGCGCCAGCAGCCAAGGGCAGGGGGTCACAGATACGCAGTATTTT,CASSQGQGVTDTQYF,NA,TRBD1,TRBJ2-3,TRBV4-1
TGCGCCAGCAGTCCGACAGGATCCTACGAGCAGTACTTC,CASSPTGSYEQYF,NA,NA,TRBJ2-7,TRBV5-1
TGTGCCAGCAGCGTAGAATTGCGGGGGGATGCCTACAATGAGCAGTTCTTC,CASSVELRGDAYNEQFF,NA,TRBD2,TRBJ2-1,TRBV9